The clone carrying this T cell receptor (beta chain) has a count of ten or more. The antigen remains unidentified. The data derive from a study of post-analysis software for immune sequencing data. This CDR3 is 12 amino acids long. V lost 6 bases and J lost 4, with 10 bases in between. Germline V gene sequence: CDR1 MNHNY, CDR2 SVGAGI (reference sequence). General study findings and limits: With TRBV5-6, TRBV5-1 and TRBV20-1 included, a handful of TRBV segments were more frequent in patients than in controls. The study found significantly lower normalized Chao1 diversity in multiple sclerosis patients than in controls. Same-batch samples co-clustered strongly by F measure.

TCR beta cDNA libraries included unique molecular identifiers. MiXCR, run by TCRdb on the PCR reads, gives a single entry per CDR3 protein. The data contain hundreds of thousands of distinct CDR3 sequences, roughly 45% of them singletons. The origin of this receptor is a girl between 5 and 17 years old with multiple sclerosis. Sequenced: blood. V and J are TRBV6-6 and TRBJ2-7, with a weak D call TRBD2 (5 bases). The CDR3 is CASSEGEYEQYF. CDR3 DNA: TGTGCCAGCAGCGAGGGAGAATACGAGCAGTACTTC.